This T cell receptor (beta chain) was recorded in a study of T cell responses to AZD1222 COVID-19 vaccine. Overall study context: Pooled together were second doses at about 4 or about 12 weeks.

Assay used: immunoSEQ multiplex PCR; TCRdb lists only in-frame clones, some missing. The sample holds over 150,000 clones, 88% seen once. The CDR3 has 12 amino acids. Trimming shortened V by 3 bases and J by 12 bases, and 9 bases separated the two germline ends. Germline V gives CDR1 SGHTA, CDR2 FQGNSA. V is TRBV7-2 and J is TRBJ1-6; D not certain. Specimen: peripheral blood, collected on day 0 of AZD1222 vaccination. This sequence originates from an adult in good health. CDR3 sequence (DNA): TGTGCCAGCAGCTTTCCGAACCTACCCCTCCACTTT. Translation: CASSFPNLPLHF.